This entry lists 18 T cell receptor beta chains sequenced from one sample in a study of early T cells in non-severe SARS-CoV-2 infection (dated by TCRdb to about 2021). Libraries were prepared through 5' RACE. For sequencing, a NextSeq 500 was employed. Clones were called with MiXCR by TCRdb after fastp trimmed the public reads at Q25, and only in-frame beta chains were retained. Under each unique CDR3 protein, matching rows form one entry showing the most common genes and DNA. The sample table shows approximately 50,000 distinct CDR3 sequences, and approximately 8% are seen once. The biggest ten clones account for about 4.2% of the sample. Sequenced input: whole blood. The source is an adult who was a healthcare worker with PCR-confirmed SARS-CoV-2 infection or an uninfected control (not recorded which).

The chain employs TRBV11-2 and TRBJ1-1; TRBD1 is a possible D gene (6 bases). Trimming stripped 0 bases from V and 1 base from J, with 18 bases between. The CDR3 extends over 18 amino acids. In germline, CDR1 is SGHAT, CDR2 FQNNGV. For the CDR3, the DNA is TGTGCCAGCAGCTTAGAATTGGGCAGGGGCATAAAGAACACTGAAGCTTTCTTT. Translation: CASSLELGRGIKNTEAFF.

This clonotype showed up just a few times. The chain is built from TRBV6-2 or TRBV6-3 and TRBJ2-7; D call uncertain. Germline CDR1 is MNHEY and CDR2 is SVGEGT. This CDR3 has 14 residues. Trimming removed 7 bases from V and 5 bases from J, with 18 bases in between. The CDR3 region is CASKEATVTDEQYF. CDR3 nucleotide sequence: TGTGCCAGCAAGGAAGCGACGGTCACTGACGAGCAGTACTTC.

This clonotype was seen at least ten times. The rearrangement joins TRBV7-3 to TRBJ2-4, with D uncertain. The germline gives CDR1 SGHTA, CDR2 FQGTGA. The CDR3 spans 19 residues. With 0 bases removed from V and 0 bases from J, the gap between germline ends came to 18 bases. The CDR3 loop reads CASSLTSRWTRRAKNIQYF. The CDR3 coding sequence is TGTGCCAGCAGCTTAACTTCGCGTTGGACCCGTCGAGCCAAAAACATTCAGTACTTC.

This clonotype has only a few counts. V and J are TRBV5-1 and TRBJ1-5; D uncertain. CDR1 is SGHRS and CDR2 is YFSETQ in the germline V gene. The V end lost 0 bases, the J end lost 4 bases, and 5 bases lay between the germline ends. CDR3 size: 13 residues. CDR3 residues: CASSLGWNQPQHF. The CDR3, as DNA: TGCGCCAGCAGCTTGGGATGGAATCAGCCCCAGCATTTT. Using reference TRBV5-1 and TRBJ1-5 for the parts outside the CDR3, the full variable domain is KAGVTQTPRYLIKTRGQQVTLSCSPISGHRSVSWYQQTPGQGLQFLFEYFSETQRNKGNFPGRFSGRQFSNSRSEMNVSTLELGDSALYLCASSLGWNQPQHFGDGTRLSIL.

The chain combines TRBV6-2 or TRBV6-3 with TRBJ2-5, with D tentatively TRBD2 (5 bases). There are 13 residues in the CDR3. The germline V gene encodes CDR1 MNHEY and CDR2 SVGEGT. Deletions cut 4 bases from V and 0 bases from J, with 6 bases between. CDR3 amino acids: CASSSDYQETQYF. In DNA, the CDR3 is TGTGCCAGCAGTTCGGACTACCAAGAGACCCAGTACTTC.

This clonotype was counted a single time. This chain connects TRBV20-1 to TRBJ1-1; D is ambiguous. V shed 6 bases and J shed 5 bases, with 13 bases lying between them. This CDR3 contains 12 residues. In germline, CDR1 is DFQATT, CDR2 SNEGSKA (reference sequence). CDR3 loop: CSAQRTETEAFF. The CDR3 DNA is TGCAGTGCGCAACGGACGGAGACTGAAGCTTTCTTT.

This chain links TRBV7-9 with TRBJ1-5; 8 bases agree with TRBD1. J was trimmed by 4 bases and V by 5 bases; bases with no gene match: 10. Per the germline V gene, CDR1 is SEHNR and CDR2 is FQNEAQ (reference sequence). This CDR3 spans 16 amino acids. This CDR3 is CASSPGQGMVNQPQHF. DNA for the CDR3: TGTGCCAGCAGCCCTGGACAGGGAATGGTGAATCAGCCCCAGCATTTT.

The chain uses TRBV29-1 and TRBJ2-7; the match to TRBD2 covers 10 bases. The CDR3 consists of 14 residues. Trimming cost V 2 bases and J 5 bases; bases outside gene matches: 6. Germline V gene sequence: CDR1 SQVTM, CDR2 ANQGSEA. CDR3 nucleotides: TGCAGCGTTGAACCAACTAGCGGGGCCAACGAGCAGTACTTC. Protein sequence: CSVEPTSGANEQYF.

This clonotype was counted many times. The chain combines TRBV11-2 with TRBJ2-5; D gene uncertain. Trimming removed 3 bases from V and 2 bases from J, with 7 bases in between. This CDR3 region has 13 residues. Germline values: CDR1 SGHAT, CDR2 FQNNGV. The CDR3: CASSLTLQETQYF. CDR3 DNA sequence: TGTGCCAGCAGCTTGACCTTGCAAGAGACCCAGTACTTC.

V and J are TRBV2 and TRBJ2-3; TRBD2 is a possible D gene (6 bases). Trimming removed 6 bases from V and 1 base from J, with 11 bases in between. The CDR3 length is 14 residues. Germline V gene lookup returns CDR1 SNHLY and CDR2 FYNNEI. The CDR3 bases are TGTGCCAGCAGAAAGCAGCGGGGCACAGATACGCAGTATTTT. This encodes CASRKQRGTDTQYF.

The chain employs TRBV7-2 and TRBJ2-1; 9 bases align to TRBD2. The CDR3 sequence is 14 residues long. Trimming took 5 bases from V and 4 from J; bases not matched to a gene: 3. The germline gives CDR1 SGHTA, CDR2 FQGNSA. CDR3 loop: CASSPGLAYNEQFF. The CDR3 DNA reads TGTGCCAGCAGCCCTGGACTAGCGTACAATGAGCAGTTCTTC.

V is TRBV29-1 and J is TRBJ1-2; D is unresolved. CDR3 size: 14 residues. V gave up 3 bases and J gave up 4 bases, with 15 bases separating them. The V gene's germline CDR1 is SQVTM and CDR2 ANQGSEA. In nucleotides, the CDR3 is TGCAGCGTTGATACAGCCTCACGGGTCTATGGCTACACCTTC. Translating it yields CSVDTASRVYGYTF.

This chain uses TRBV4-1 with TRBJ1-1, with a possible D match to TRBD1 (6 bases). Germline V gene sequence: CDR1 MGHRA, CDR2 YSYEKL. V was trimmed by 1 base and J by 8 bases, leaving 11 bases between them. CDR3 length: 13 amino acids. Here the CDR3 reads CASSQVRTAEAFF. CDR3 bases: TGCGCCAGCAGCCAAGTCCGGACAGCAGAAGCTTTCTTT.

This clonotype came up a few times. The chain has TRBV6-2 or TRBV6-3 and TRBJ2-7; 8 bases fit TRBD2. Unmatched junction bases numbered 13, after V lost 8 bases and J lost 1 base. Germline values: CDR1 MNHEY, CDR2 SVGEGT. There are 16 residues in the CDR3. The CDR3 spells CASGPAGDPPSYEQYF. CDR3 sequence (DNA): TGTGCCAGCGGCCCAGCGGGAGATCCACCTTCCTACGAGCAGTACTTC.

This clonotype was detected many times. This chain links TRBV15 with TRBJ1-1, with D uncertain. The CDR3 length is 14 residues. Per germline, CDR1 LNHNV and CDR2 YYDKDF (reference sequence). Trimming pared 0 bases from V and 1 base from J, leaving 6 bases between. The CDR3 sequence is CATSRESTNTEAFF. In nucleotides, the CDR3 is TGTGCCACCAGCAGAGAGAGCACGAACACTGAAGCTTTCTTT.

About this clonotype itself: A much larger clone lies a single base off, so this may be a read error. Since the CDR3 does not end with the conserved phenylalanine or tryptophan, this likely comes from a read error. This chain connects TRBV7-8 to TRBJ2-3, with D tentatively TRBD1 (5 bases). This CDR3 spans 15 amino acids. Germline V CDR1 and CDR2: SGHVS, FQNEAQ. The V gene lost 1 base and the J gene lost 0 bases, with 8 bases spanning the gap. In DNA, the CDR3 is TGTGCCAGCAGCTTAGGGACAACCAGCACAGATACGCAGTATTAT. This codes for CASSLGTTSTDTQYY.

This clonotype came up a few times. This chain uses TRBV21-1 with TRBJ2-7; the table calls TRBD1, which could not be checked here. TRBV21-1 is a listed pseudogene. CDR3 length: 15 residues. CDR3 sequence: CASSKGRELGYEQYF. DNA of the CDR3: TGTGCCAGCAGCAAAGGCCGGGAACTAGGGTACGAGCAGTACTTC.

This clonotype turned up a few times. This CDR3 is CASSRSGRDTDTQYF. CDR3 DNA sequence: TGCGCCAGCAGCCGCTCAGGGCGTGACACAGATACGCAGTATTTT. The genes are TRBV4-1 and TRBJ2-3, with D perhaps matching TRBD1 (5 bases). Per the germline V gene, CDR1 is MGHRA and CDR2 is YSYEKL. V lost 4 bases to trimming and J lost 2 bases, with 13 bases between them. This CDR3 comprises 15 residues.